Detailed here is one T cell receptor beta chain. This clonotype was seen a few times. Its antigen specificity is not known. Per-nucleotide qualities are absent, and no much larger clonotype sits a single base away. The CDR1 and CDR2 encoded by the germline V gene are SGHRS and YFSETQ. From the cysteine up to the phenylalanine, the CDR3 has a length of 16 residues. The CDR3 DNA has 48 bases and is translated from base 1. Deletion took 0 bases off V and 0 bases off J, with a span of 11 bases between the germline ends. A case-control design nested within a healthcare worker cohort in London, UK, was used, with weekly nasopharyngeal swab PCR tests and blood sampling performed. Between 23 and 31 March 2020, the week of the UK lockdown, healthcare workers were enrolled and then followed up weekly for as long as 16 weeks. Library prep was done by 5' RACE. Instrument used: NextSeq 500. Unique molecular identifiers were attached to individual cDNA molecules in the TCR library protocol so that sequencing error and PCR bias could be corrected. Both TCR alpha and beta chains were sequenced, and tight co-correlation was observed between alpha and beta sequence abundances in each sample. On the study's bioinformatics: Decombinator V4 was used to annotate TCR sequences for V gene, J gene and CDR3. TCRs were defined as expanded if a significant change between any two time points was detected under a Poisson model with p below 0.0001. TCR abundances were normalised to the total number of TCRs sequenced in each sample and reported as counts per million. MAIT TCRs were defined by TRAV1-2 paired with TRAJ12, TRAJ20 or TRAJ33, and iNKT TCRs by TRAV10 paired with TRAJ18. VDJdb, accessed 1 November 2021, was searched for CMV, EBV and SARS-CoV-2 annotated TCRs, excluding TCRs annotated for multiple antigens. TCRdb passed the public sequencing reads through fastp at Q25 and MiXCR, retaining productive beta sequences. For every CDR3 protein sequence, its rows merge into one entry that carries the most common genes and DNA. The V and J calls reflect TCRdb's pipeline rather than the authors' work. Within this sample are tens of thousands of distinct CDR3 sequences, with 9.4% of them counted one time only. The ten largest make up approximately 5.4% of the sample.

These data belong to a study of early T cells in non-severe SARS-CoV-2 infection (dated by TCRdb to the early 2020s). General notes on the study: TCR sequencing used bulk RNA from unsorted whole blood, so alpha and beta chains could not be paired.

What the authors observed across the whole study: VDJdb matching was skewed toward anti-spike CD8 responses, so virus-specific expansions were likely underestimated and private and CD4 specificities were missed.

This sequence originates from an adult who was a healthcare worker with PCR-confirmed SARS-CoV-2 infection or an uninfected control (not recorded which). Material: whole blood, obtained at baseline. The chain was built from TRBV5-1 and TRBJ2-3, with a tentative D gene TRBD2 over 5 matching bases. The CDR3 sequence is CASSLAGGFSTDTQYF. The nucleotide sequence reads TGCGCCAGCAGCTTGGCTGGAGGATTTAGCACAGATACGCAGTATTTT.